This record concerns one T cell receptor beta chain sequence. Original processing methods: Estimation of nucleated cell counts was performed using reference gene primer amplification. Clones were sequenced by immunoSEQ multiplex PCR, and TCRdb holds only the in-frame ones, with some missing. V, J and clone size were drawn from that table, and D and trimming were deduced from the DNA. The sample consists of 150,000 to 200,000 clones, 76% of them appearing once. The germline V gene has CDR1 SGHDT and CDR2 YYEEEE. The CDR3 runs 16 residues. The ends lost 1 base at V and 4 bases at J; junction bases unmatched: 5. The data derive from a study of blood T cell repertoires in COVID-19. Background on the study: The United States, Italy and Spain supplied acute and convalescent COVID-19 samples. The analysed material was cDNA or gDNA that came from T cells, B-cell-depleted T cells, or PBMCs.

The sequence derives from a woman between 50 and 59 years old with active or convalescent COVID-19. Sequencing used peripheral blood. This chain connects TRBV5-6 to TRBJ1-3; 10 positions match TRBD1. This CDR3 reads CASSLPGTGDGNTIYF. The CDR3 region has the DNA TGTGCCAGCAGCTTGCCCGGGACAGGGGACGGAAACACCATATATTTT. The full variable domain, its missing parts supplied by reference TRBV5-6 and TRBJ1-3, is DAGVTQSPTHLIKTRGQQVTLRCSPKSGHDTVSWYQQALGQGPQFIFQYYEEEERQRGNFPDRFSGHQFPNYSSELNVNALLLGDSALYLCASSLPGTGDGNTIYFGEGSWLTVV.